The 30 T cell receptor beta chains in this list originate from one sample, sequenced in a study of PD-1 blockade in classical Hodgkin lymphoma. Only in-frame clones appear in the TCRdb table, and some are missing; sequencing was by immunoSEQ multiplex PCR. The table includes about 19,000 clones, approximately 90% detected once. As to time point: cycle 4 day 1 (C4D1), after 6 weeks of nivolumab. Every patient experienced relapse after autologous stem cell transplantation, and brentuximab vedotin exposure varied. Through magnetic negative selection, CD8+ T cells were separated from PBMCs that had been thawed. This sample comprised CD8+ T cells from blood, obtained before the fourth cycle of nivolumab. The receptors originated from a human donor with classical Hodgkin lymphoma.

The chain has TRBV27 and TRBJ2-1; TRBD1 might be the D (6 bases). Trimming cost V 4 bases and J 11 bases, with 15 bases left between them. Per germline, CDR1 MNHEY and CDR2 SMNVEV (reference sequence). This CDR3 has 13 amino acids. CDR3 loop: CASSYNRVNQQFF. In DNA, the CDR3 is TGTGCCAGCAGTTACAACAGGGTGAACCAGCAGTTCTTC.

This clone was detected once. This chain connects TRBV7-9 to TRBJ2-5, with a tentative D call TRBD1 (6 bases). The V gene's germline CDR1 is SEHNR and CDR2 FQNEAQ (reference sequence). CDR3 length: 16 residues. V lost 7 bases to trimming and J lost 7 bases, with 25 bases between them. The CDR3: CASTPFQDSERWTQYF. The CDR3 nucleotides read TGTGCCAGCACCCCTTTTCAGGACAGCGAAAGGTGGACCCAGTACTTC.

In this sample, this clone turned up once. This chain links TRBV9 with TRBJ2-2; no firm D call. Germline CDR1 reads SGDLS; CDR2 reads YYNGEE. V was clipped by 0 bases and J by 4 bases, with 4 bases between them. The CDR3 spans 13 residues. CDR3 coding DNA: TGTGCCAGCAGCGTAGTATCCACCGGGGAGCTGTTTTTT. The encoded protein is CASSVVSTGELFF.

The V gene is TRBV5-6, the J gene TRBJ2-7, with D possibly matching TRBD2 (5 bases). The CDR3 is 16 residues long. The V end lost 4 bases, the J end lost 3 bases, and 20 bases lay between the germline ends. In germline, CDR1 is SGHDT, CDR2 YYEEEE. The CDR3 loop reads CASSNPRDTGSYEQYF. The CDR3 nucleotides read TGTGCCAGCAGCAACCCACGGGATACTGGGAGCTACGAGCAGTACTTC.

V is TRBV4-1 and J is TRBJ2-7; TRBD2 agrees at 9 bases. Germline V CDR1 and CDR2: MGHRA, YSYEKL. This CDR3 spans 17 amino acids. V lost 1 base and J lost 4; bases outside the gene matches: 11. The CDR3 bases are TGCGCCAGCAGCCAAGGATGGATAGCGGGAGCTCCTTACGAGCAGTACTTC. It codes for CASSQGWIAGAPYEQYF.

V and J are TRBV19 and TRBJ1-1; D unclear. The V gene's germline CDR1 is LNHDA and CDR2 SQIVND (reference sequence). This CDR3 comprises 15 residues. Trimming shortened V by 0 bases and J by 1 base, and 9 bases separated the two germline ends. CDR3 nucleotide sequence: TGTGCCAGTAGTATAGATTTAGCCTCGAACACTGAAGCTTTCTTT. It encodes CASSIDLASNTEAFF.

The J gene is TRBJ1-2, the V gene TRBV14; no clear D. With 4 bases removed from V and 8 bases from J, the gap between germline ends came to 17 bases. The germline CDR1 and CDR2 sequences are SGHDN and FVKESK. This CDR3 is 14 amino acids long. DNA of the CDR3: TGTGCCAGCAGCCCCACGGAGTACAGAAGAGGCTACACCTTC. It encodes CASSPTEYRRGYTF.

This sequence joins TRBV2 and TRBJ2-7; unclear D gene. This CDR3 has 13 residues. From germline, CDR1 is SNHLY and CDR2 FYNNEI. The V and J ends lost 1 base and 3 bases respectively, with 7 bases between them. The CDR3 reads CASSEVGSYEQYF. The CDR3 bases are TGTGCCAGCAGTGAAGTGGGTAGCTACGAGCAGTACTTC. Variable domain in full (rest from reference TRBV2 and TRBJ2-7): EPEVTQTPSHQVTQMGQEVILRCVPISNHLYFYWYRQILGQKVEFLVSFYNNEISEKSEIFDDQFSVERPDGSNFTLKIRSTKLEDSAMYFCASSEVGSYEQYFGPGTRLTVT.

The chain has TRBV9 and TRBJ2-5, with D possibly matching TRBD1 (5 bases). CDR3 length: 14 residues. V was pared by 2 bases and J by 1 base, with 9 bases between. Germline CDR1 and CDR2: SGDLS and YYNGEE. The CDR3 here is CASSVTGIQETQYF. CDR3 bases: TGTGCCAGCAGCGTTACAGGAATCCAAGAGACCCAGTACTTC.

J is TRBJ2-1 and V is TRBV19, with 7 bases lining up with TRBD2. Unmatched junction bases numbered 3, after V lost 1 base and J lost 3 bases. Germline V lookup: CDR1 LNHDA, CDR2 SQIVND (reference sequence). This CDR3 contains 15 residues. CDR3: CASSIGGGLYNEQFF. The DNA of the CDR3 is TGTGCCAGTAGTATAGGGGGGGGTCTCTACAATGAGCAGTTCTTC.

The CDR3 DNA is TGTGCCAGCAGTTACCGACTAGCGGGCGAATACAATGAGCAGTTCTTC. Translating gives CASSYRLAGEYNEQFF. V and J are TRBV6-5 and TRBJ2-1; 10 nucleotides match TRBD2. Trimming cost V 2 bases and J 4 bases; bases outside gene matches: 5. This CDR3 comprises 16 residues. Per the germline V gene, CDR1 is MNHEY and CDR2 is SVGAGI.

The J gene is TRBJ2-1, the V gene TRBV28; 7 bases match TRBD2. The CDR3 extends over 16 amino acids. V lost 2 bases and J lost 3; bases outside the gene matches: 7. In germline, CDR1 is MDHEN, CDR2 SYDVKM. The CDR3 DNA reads TGTGCCAGCAGTTTAGCAAGCGGGACTAACTACAATGAGCAGTTCTTC. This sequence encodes CASSLASGTNYNEQFF.

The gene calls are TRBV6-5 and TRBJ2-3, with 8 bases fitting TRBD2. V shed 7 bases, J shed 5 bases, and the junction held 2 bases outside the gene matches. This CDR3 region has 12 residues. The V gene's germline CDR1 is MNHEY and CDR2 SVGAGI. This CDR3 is CASTREGDTQYF. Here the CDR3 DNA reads TGTGCCAGCACTCGGGAGGGAGATACGCAGTATTTT.

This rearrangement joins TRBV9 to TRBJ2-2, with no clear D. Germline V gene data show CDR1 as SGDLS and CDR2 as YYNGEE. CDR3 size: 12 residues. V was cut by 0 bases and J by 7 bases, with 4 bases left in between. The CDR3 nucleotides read TGTGCCAGCAGCGTAGGGGACGGGGAGCTGTTTTTT. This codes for CASSVGDGELFF.

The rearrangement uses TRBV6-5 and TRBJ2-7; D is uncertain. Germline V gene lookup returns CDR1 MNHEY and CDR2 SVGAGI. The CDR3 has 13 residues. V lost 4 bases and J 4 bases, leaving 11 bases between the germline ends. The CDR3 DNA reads TGTGCCAGCAGTTTAGGACCTCATTACGAGCAGTACTTC. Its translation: CASSLGPHYEQYF.

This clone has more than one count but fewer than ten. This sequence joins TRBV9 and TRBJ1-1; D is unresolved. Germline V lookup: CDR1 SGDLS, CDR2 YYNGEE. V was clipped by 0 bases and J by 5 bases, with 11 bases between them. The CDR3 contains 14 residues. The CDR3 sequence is CASSVEGITTEAFF. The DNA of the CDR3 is TGTGCCAGCAGCGTAGAGGGAATTACGACTGAAGCTTTCTTT.

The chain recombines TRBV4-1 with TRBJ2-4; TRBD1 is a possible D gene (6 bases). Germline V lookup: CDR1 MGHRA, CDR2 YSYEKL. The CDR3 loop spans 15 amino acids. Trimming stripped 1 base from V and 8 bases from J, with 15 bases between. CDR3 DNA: TGCGCCAGCAGCCAAGTCTGGGGGCGCCGGGACATTCAGTACTTC. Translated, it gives CASSQVWGRRDIQYF.

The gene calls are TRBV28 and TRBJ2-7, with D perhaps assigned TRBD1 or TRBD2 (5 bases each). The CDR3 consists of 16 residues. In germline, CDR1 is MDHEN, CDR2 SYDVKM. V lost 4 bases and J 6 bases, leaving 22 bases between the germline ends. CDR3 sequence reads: CASSSPRLSARGEQYF. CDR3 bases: TGTGCCAGCAGTTCACCTAGACTCTCAGCGAGGGGCGAGCAGTACTTC.

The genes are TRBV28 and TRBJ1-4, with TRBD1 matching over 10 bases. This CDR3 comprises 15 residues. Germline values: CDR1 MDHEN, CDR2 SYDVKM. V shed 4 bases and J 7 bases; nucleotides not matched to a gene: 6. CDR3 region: CASSSGQGGAEKLFF. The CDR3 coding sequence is TGTGCCAGCAGTTCTGGACAGGGGGGTGCTGAAAAACTGTTTTTT. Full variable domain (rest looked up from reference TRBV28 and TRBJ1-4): DVKVTQSSRYLVKRTGEKVFLECVQDMDHENMFWYRQDPGLGLRLIYFSYDVKMKEKGDIPEGYSVSREKKERFSLILESASTNQTSMYLCASSSGQGGAEKLFFGSGTQLSVL.

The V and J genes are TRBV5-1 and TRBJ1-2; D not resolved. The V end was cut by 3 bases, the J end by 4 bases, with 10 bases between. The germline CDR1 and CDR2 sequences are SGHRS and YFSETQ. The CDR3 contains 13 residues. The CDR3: CASSYTDRYGYTF. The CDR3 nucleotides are TGCGCCAGCAGCTACACCGACCGCTATGGCTACACCTTC. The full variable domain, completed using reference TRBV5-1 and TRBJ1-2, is KAGVTQTPRYLIKTRGQQVTLSCSPISGHRSVSWYQQTPGQGLQFLFEYFSETQRNKGNFPGRFSGRQFSNSRSEMNVSTLELGDSALYLCASSYTDRYGYTFGSGTRLTVV.

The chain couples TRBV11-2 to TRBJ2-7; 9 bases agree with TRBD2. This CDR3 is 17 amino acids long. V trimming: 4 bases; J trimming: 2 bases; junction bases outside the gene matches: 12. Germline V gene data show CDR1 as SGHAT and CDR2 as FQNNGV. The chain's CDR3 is CASSWDEASGITYEQYF. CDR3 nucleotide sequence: TGTGCCAGCAGCTGGGATGAGGCTAGCGGGATTACCTACGAGCAGTACTTC.

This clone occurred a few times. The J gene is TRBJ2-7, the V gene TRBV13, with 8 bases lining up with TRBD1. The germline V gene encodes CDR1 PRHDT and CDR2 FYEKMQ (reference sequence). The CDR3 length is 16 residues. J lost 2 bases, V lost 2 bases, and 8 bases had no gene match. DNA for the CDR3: TGTGCCAGCAGCTTATCCCAGGACAGGGTCCCCTACGAGCAGTACTTC. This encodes CASSLSQDRVPYEQYF. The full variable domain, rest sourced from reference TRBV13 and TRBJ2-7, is AAGVIQSPRHLIKEKRETATLKCYPIPRHDTVYWYQQGPGQDPQFLISFYEKMQSDKGSIPDRFSAQQFSDYHSELNMSSLELGDSALYFCASSLSQDRVPYEQYFGPGTRLTVT.

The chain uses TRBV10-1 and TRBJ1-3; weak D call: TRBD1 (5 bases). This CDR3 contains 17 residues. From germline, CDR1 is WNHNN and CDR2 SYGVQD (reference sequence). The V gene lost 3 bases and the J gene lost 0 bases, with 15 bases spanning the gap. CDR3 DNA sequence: TGCGCCAGCAGTGACGATCGGGGCAGGAGCTCTGGAAACACCATATATTTT. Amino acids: CASSDDRGRSSGNTIYF.

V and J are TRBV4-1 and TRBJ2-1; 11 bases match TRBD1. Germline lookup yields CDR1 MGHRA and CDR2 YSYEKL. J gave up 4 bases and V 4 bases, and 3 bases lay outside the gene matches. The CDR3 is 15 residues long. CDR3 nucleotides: TGCGCCAGCAGCCTGGGGACAGGGGGATACAATGAGCAGTTCTTC. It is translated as CASSLGTGGYNEQFF.

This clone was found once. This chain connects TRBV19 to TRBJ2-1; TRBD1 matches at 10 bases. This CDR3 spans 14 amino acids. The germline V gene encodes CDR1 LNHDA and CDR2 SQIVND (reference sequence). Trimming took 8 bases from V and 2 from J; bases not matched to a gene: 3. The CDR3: CASAGQGAYNEQFF. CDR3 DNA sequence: TGTGCCAGTGCTGGACAGGGGGCCTACAATGAGCAGTTCTTC.

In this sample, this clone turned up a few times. CDR3 protein: CASSHGTGTYEQYF. As DNA, the CDR3 is TGTGCCAGTAGTCACGGGACAGGGACTTACGAGCAGTACTTC. The chain carries TRBV19 and TRBJ2-7; 9 bases align to TRBD1. The trim removed 5 bases at V and 4 bases at J, leaving 6 bases unmatched. The CDR3 has 14 amino acids. Germline assignment: CDR1 LNHDA and CDR2 SQIVND (reference sequence).

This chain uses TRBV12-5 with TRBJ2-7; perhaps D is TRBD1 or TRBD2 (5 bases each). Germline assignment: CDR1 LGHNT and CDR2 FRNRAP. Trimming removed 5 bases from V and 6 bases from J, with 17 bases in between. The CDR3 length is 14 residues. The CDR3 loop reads CASGTPGRPGEQYF. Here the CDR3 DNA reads TGTGCTAGTGGTACACCGGGACGACCAGGCGAGCAGTACTTC.

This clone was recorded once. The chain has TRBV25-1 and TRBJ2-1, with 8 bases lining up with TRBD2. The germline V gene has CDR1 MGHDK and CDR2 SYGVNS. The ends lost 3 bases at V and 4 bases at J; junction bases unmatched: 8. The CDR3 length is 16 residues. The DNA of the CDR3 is TGTGCCAGCAGTGACTGGGGCGGGGGGAAATACAATGAGCAGTTCTTC. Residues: CASSDWGGGKYNEQFF. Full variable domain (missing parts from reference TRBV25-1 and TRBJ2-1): EADIYQTPRYLVIGTGKKITLECSQTMGHDKMYWYQQDPGMELHLIHYSYGVNSTEKGDLSSESTVSRIRTEHFPLTLESARPSHTSQYLCASSDWGGGKYNEQFFGPGTRLTVL.

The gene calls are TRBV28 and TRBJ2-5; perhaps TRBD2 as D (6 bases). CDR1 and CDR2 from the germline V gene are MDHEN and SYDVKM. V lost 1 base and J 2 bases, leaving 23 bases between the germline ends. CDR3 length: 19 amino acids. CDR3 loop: CASSLLQLGEATPQETQYF. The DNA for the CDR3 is TGTGCCAGCAGTTTATTGCAGCTGGGGGAGGCTACACCACAAGAGACCCAGTACTTC.

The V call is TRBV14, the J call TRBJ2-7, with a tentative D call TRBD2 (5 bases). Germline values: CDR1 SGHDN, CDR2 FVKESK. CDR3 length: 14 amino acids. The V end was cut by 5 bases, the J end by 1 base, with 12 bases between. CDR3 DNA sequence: TGTGCCAGCAGCTTCGGACTGGGATCCTACGAGCAGTACTTC. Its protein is CASSFGLGSYEQYF.